Listed here are 14 T cell receptor beta chains from one sample, sequenced in a study of cytomegalovirus exposure and HLA in healthy donors. In the PCR, 60 Vbeta and 13 Jbeta primers were used. Data came from immunoSEQ multiplex PCR; TCRdb stores just in-frame clones and leaves some out. The sample gives around 140,000 clones, around two thirds of which show up once; roughly 2% is in the top ten. The sample consisted of PBMCs. Source of these receptors: a woman in her sixties or seventies in good health and CMV-seropositive.

The rearrangement links TRBV28 to TRBJ1-1, with 8 bases matching TRBD1. With V trimmed by 6 bases and J by 4 bases, 10 bases remained unmatched. CDR1 is MDHEN and CDR2 is SYDVKM in the germline V gene. The length of the CDR3 is 15 residues. This CDR3 reads CASRKLGQGSTEAFF. The CDR3 DNA follows: TGTGCCAGCAGGAAGCTCGGACAGGGATCCACTGAAGCTTTCTTT.

This clone was counted between two and nine times. The chain couples TRBV6-1 to TRBJ1-4, with TRBD1 as a possible D gene (5 bases). CDR3 length: 14 residues. The V gene's germline CDR1 is MNHNS and CDR2 SASEGT. V lost 3 bases and J lost 4, with 9 bases in between. The CDR3 reads CASSEPGFNEKLFF. CDR3 DNA: TGTGCCAGCAGTGAGCCAGGGTTTAATGAAAAACTGTTTTTT.

The J gene is TRBJ1-2, the V gene TRBV27, with 8 bases matching TRBD1. Trimming took 7 bases from V and 8 from J; bases not matched to a gene: 12. CDR1 and CDR2 (germline): MNHEY, SMNVEV (reference sequence). The CDR3 is 14 amino acids. The CDR3 here is CASTTGRGPGGYTF. The CDR3 nucleotides are TGTGCCAGCACGACCGGCAGGGGGCCGGGGGGCTACACCTTC.

This clone came up a few times. The V gene is TRBV12-5, the J gene TRBJ2-7; 11 nucleotides agree with TRBD1. Germline values: CDR1 LGHNT, CDR2 FRNRAP. J lost 1 base, V lost 3 bases, and 2 bases had no gene match. This CDR3 is 15 amino acids long. Here the CDR3 DNA reads TGTGCTAGTGGTTTAGGACAGGGGGCGTCCTACGAGCAGTACTTC. Protein sequence: CASGLGQGASYEQYF.

This clone was observed a few times. This chain links TRBV6-5 with TRBJ2-5; 9 bases are shared with TRBD2. This CDR3 spans 14 amino acids. The V and J ends lost 6 bases and 2 bases, in that order; junction bases with no gene match: 4. The germline gives CDR1 MNHEY, CDR2 SVGAGI. CDR3 sequence reads: CASSASGNQETQYF. In DNA form, the CDR3 reads TGTGCCAGCAGCGCTAGCGGGAATCAAGAGACCCAGTACTTC.

The chain couples TRBV28 to TRBJ1-1, with 7 nucleotides matching TRBD1. V trimming: 10 bases; J trimming: 1 base; junction bases outside the gene matches: 9. This CDR3 is 14 amino acids long. Germline loops: CDR1 MDHEN, CDR2 SYDVKM. As DNA, the CDR3 is TGTGCCACCCAGGGGGTTACGAGGAACACTGAAGCTTTCTTT. It encodes CATQGVTRNTEAFF.

A few counts support this clone. The chain links TRBV19 to TRBJ2-1; D not certain. The CDR3 spans 12 residues. V shed 6 bases and J shed 7 bases, with 10 bases lying between them. Germline V gene data show CDR1 as LNHDA and CDR2 as SQIVND (reference sequence). CDR3 sequence (DNA): TGTGCCAGTAGCCAGTTAGCTAATGAGCAGTTCTTC. Translation gives CASSQLANEQFF.

Concerning this clone: The sample holds other DNA sequences that translate to the same CDR3. The CDR3 sequence is CASSLTGGAEAFF. DNA for the CDR3: TGTGCCAGCAGCCTAACAGGGGGCGCTGAAGCTTTCTTT. The V and J genes are TRBV28 and TRBJ1-1; 9 nucleotides align to TRBD1. The length of the CDR3 is 13 residues. The V gene end was trimmed by 6 bases and the J gene end by 6 bases; junction bases not matched to a gene: 5. Germline CDR1 reads MDHEN; CDR2 reads SYDVKM.

J is TRBJ1-1 and V is TRBV10-3; D is unclear. Germline lookup yields CDR1 ENHRY and CDR2 SYGVKD. The V gene lost 6 bases and the J gene lost 0 bases, with 14 bases spanning the gap. This CDR3 has 15 residues. CDR3 amino acids: CAISPEPALNTEAFF. As DNA, the CDR3 is TGTGCCATCAGCCCGGAGCCGGCGTTGAACACTGAAGCTTTCTTT.

This clone was counted only a few times. The chain is built from TRBV7-7 and TRBJ2-5; 10 positions match TRBD2. The CDR3 extends over 16 amino acids. Per germline, CDR1 SSHAT and CDR2 FNYEAQ (reference sequence). V shed 1 base, J shed 5 bases, and the junction held 7 bases outside the gene matches. The CDR3 reads CASSLGLAGARETQYF. The CDR3 DNA is TGTGCCAGCAGCTTAGGACTAGCGGGTGCCAGGGAGACCCAGTACTTC.

As to this clone: Other DNA sequences of this sample code for an identical CDR3. The chain combines TRBV28 with TRBJ1-4, with a tentative D call TRBD1 (5 bases). CDR3 size: 14 residues. V gave up 2 bases and J gave up 4 bases, with 8 bases separating them. Per the germline V gene, CDR1 is MDHEN and CDR2 is SYDVKM. The CDR3 spells CASSLTGGNEKLFF. In DNA, the CDR3 is TGTGCCAGCAGTTTAACCGGGGGTAATGAAAAACTGTTTTTT.

Only a few counts were recorded for this clone. The gene calls are TRBV19 and TRBJ1-4, with D maybe TRBD1 (5 bases). Germline V lookup: CDR1 LNHDA, CDR2 SQIVND (reference sequence). V lost 4 bases to trimming and J lost 7 bases, with 13 bases between them. The CDR3 loop spans 14 amino acids. The CDR3 region has the DNA TGTGCCAGTAGTACCAGGGACTTTGTTGAAAAACTGTTTTTT. Its translation: CASSTRDFVEKLFF.

This clone has just a few counts. This chain uses TRBV11-2 with TRBJ2-1; weak D call: TRBD2 (5 bases). The CDR3 has 14 residues. The ends were cut back, 5 bases at V and 9 bases at J, with 17 bases in the middle. Per germline, CDR1 SGHAT and CDR2 FQNNGV. Here the CDR3 reads CASSPALGAIEQFF. The CDR3 coding sequence is TGTGCCAGCAGCCCGGCCCTGGGAGCAATTGAGCAGTTCTTC.

The chain is built from TRBV28 and TRBJ1-5; D not resolved. Between the trimmed V and J ends, which lost 6 bases and 4 bases, there was a span of 19 bases. The CDR3 loop spans 16 amino acids. Germline lookup yields CDR1 MDHEN and CDR2 SYDVKM. CDR3 DNA: TGTGCCAGCAGGTCCACCACAATGGCCTTTAATCAGCCCCAGCATTTT. Residues: CASRSTTMAFNQPQHF.